These 20 T cell receptor beta chains came from one sample sequenced in a study of blood T cells in healthy people across ages. With a J-beta primer mix and a sample-barcoded 5' primer, a second PCR ran about 7 to 12 cycles. One entry per CDR3 protein results from TCRdb running MiXCR on the 5' RACE reads. Here the sample spans some 1 million distinct CDR3 sequences, 35% to 55% being singletons. Sequenced input: blood. Every receptor here comes from a woman aged 60-75 years in good health.

V is TRBV13 and J is TRBJ2-2; the D call may be TRBD1 or TRBD2 (6 bases each). V lost 0 bases and J lost 0, with 14 bases in between. This CDR3 comprises 18 residues. Looked up from germline, CDR1 is PRHDT and CDR2 is FYEKMQ (reference sequence). CDR3 bases: TGTGCCAGCAGCTTAGGGGCCCGAGGGGGGCCGAACACCGGGGAGCTGTTTTTT. Its translation is CASSLGARGGPNTGELFF.

Many counts were recorded for this clonotype. The chain combines TRBV12-3 or TRBV12-4 with TRBJ2-1; D is perhaps TRBD2 (6 bases). The V and J ends lost 6 bases and 5 bases respectively, with 11 bases between them. This CDR3 spans 13 amino acids. The CDR3 DNA reads as TGTGCCAGCAGCTTGGGACTGAACAATGAGCAGTTCTTC. This translates into CASSLGLNNEQFF.

This chain links TRBV5-4 with TRBJ1-4; TRBD1 agrees at 8 bases. The length of the CDR3 is 15 residues. V dropped 0 bases and J dropped 7; count of bases not matched to a gene: 5. From germline, CDR1 is SGHNT and CDR2 YYREEE (reference sequence). The CDR3 coding sequence is TGTGCCAGCAGCTTGGACCAGGGGGCGGTTGAAAAACTGTTTTTT. Translating it yields CASSLDQGAVEKLFF. Combining the CDR3 with reference TRBV5-4 and TRBJ1-4 gives the whole variable domain ETGVTQSPTHLIKTRGQQVTLRCSSQSGHNTVSWYQQALGQGPQFIFQYYREEENGRGNFPPRFSGLQFPNYSSELNVNALELDDSALYLCASSLDQGAVEKLFFGSGTQLSVL.

The chain is built from TRBV13 and TRBJ2-1; 15 bases are a match to TRBD2. Germline assignment: CDR1 PRHDT and CDR2 FYEKMQ (reference sequence). The CDR3 has 15 residues. The ends lost 5 bases at V and 10 bases at J; junction bases unmatched: 6. CDR3 amino acids: CASSPGLAGGWEQFF. The CDR3 DNA follows: TGTGCCAGCAGCCCGGGACTAGCGGGGGGCTGGGAGCAGTTCTTC.

This clonotype was counted at least ten times. V gene TRBV6-2 or TRBV6-3 combines with J gene TRBJ2-7; the D gene could be TRBD1 or TRBD2 (5 bases each). Trimming left V 9 bases short and J 0 bases short, with 18 bases between. CDR1 and CDR2 from the germline V gene are MNHEY and SVGEGT. The CDR3 loop spans 15 amino acids. The CDR3, as DNA: TGTGCCAGGCTGCCGTTGGGGGAAGCCTCCTACGAGCAGTACTTC. This encodes CARLPLGEASYEQYF.

This clonotype was observed a few times. This chain uses TRBV7-2 with TRBJ2-7; perhaps TRBD2 as D (5 bases). The CDR3 is 15 residues long. Germline CDR1 reads SGHTA; CDR2 reads FQGNSA. Trimming removed 6 bases from V and 1 base from J, with 16 bases in between. The CDR3 nucleotides read TGTGCCAGCAGTCCAAGCGGCGCGGCATCCTACGAGCAGTACTTC. Protein product: CASSPSGAASYEQYF.

V and J are TRBV27 and TRBJ2-1; D is undetermined. The V end was cut by 4 bases, the J end by 0 bases, with 10 bases between. The V gene's germline CDR1 is MNHEY and CDR2 SMNVEV (reference sequence). This CDR3 contains 15 residues. CDR3 sequence reads: CASSSQPGSYNEQFF. CDR3 bases: TGTGCCAGCAGTTCCCAACCTGGCTCCTACAATGAGCAGTTCTTC.

The chain links TRBV20-1 to TRBJ1-6; D not resolved. The CDR3 length is 14 residues. Trimming removed 1 base from V and 8 bases from J, with 12 bases in between. Germline CDR1 is DFQATT and CDR2 is SNEGSKA (reference sequence). The chain's CDR3 is CSARGGGDYSPLHF. The CDR3 DNA reads as TGCAGTGCTAGAGGGGGTGGAGATTATTCACCCCTCCACTTT.

The V call is TRBV5-1, the J call TRBJ2-1; 10 bases are shared with TRBD2. The CDR3 sequence is 15 residues long. J lost 8 bases, V lost 4 bases, and 9 bases had no gene match. CDR1 is SGHRS, CDR2 YFSETQ, per germline. In DNA form, the CDR3 reads TGCGCCAGCAGCGGGAAGGCTAGCGGGAGCGATGAGCAGTTCTTC. As protein: CASSGKASGSDEQFF.

In its sample, this clonotype was seen a few times. The chain couples TRBV6-2 or TRBV6-3 to TRBJ2-4; D may be TRBD2 (5 bases). Trimming left V 0 bases short and J 0 bases short, with 15 bases between. The CDR3 is 18 residues long. Germline V lookup: CDR1 MNHEY, CDR2 SVGEGT. The CDR3 protein is CASSYSSQLGLAKNIQYF. CDR3 sequence (DNA): TGTGCCAGCAGTTACTCGAGTCAGCTAGGACTAGCCAAAAACATTCAGTACTTC.

This chain joins TRBV10-3 and TRBJ2-7; 9 nucleotides align to TRBD1. Germline trimming cut 3 bases from V and 5 bases from J; bases unmatched to any gene: 11. Looked up from germline, CDR1 is ENHRY and CDR2 is SYGVKD. The length of the CDR3 is 16 residues. The CDR3 DNA reads TGTGCCATCAGTGACCGGGACAGGGTTCAGAGGAACGAGCAGTACTTC. Amino acid sequence: CAISDRDRVQRNEQYF.

The chain joins TRBV27 to TRBJ2-4, with D perhaps matching TRBD2 (5 bases). CDR1 MNHEY and CDR2 SMNVEV come from the germline V gene (reference sequence). Trimming pared 4 bases from V and 0 bases from J, leaving 10 bases between. The CDR3 has 15 amino acids. DNA of the CDR3: TGTGCCAGCAGTTCCTCTAGCTTAGCCAAAAACATTCAGTACTTC. Protein product: CASSSSSLAKNIQYF.

The sample holds a few counts of this clonotype. The V call is TRBV3-1, the J call TRBJ2-3, with a weak D call TRBD2 (6 bases). Trimming cost V 0 bases and J 1 base, with 29 bases left between them. This CDR3 contains 22 residues. Looked up from germline, CDR1 is LGHDT and CDR2 is YNNKEL (reference sequence). The CDR3 protein is CASSQDLLGRKYADGRTDTQYF. The CDR3 DNA is TGTGCCAGCAGCCAAGATCTCTTAGGGAGGAAGTACGCAGACGGCCGCACAGATACGCAGTATTTT.

The rearrangement uses TRBV12-3 or TRBV12-4 and TRBJ2-6; 7 nucleotides agree with TRBD1. The V segment lost 1 base and the J segment 2 bases; nucleotides outside the gene matches: 2. The CDR3 is 16 residues long. The CDR3: CASSLVTGAGANVLTF. The CDR3 nucleotides are TGTGCCAGCAGTTTAGTCACAGGGGCTGGGGCCAACGTCCTGACTTTC.

V is TRBV5-1 and J is TRBJ2-3; 7 bases line up with TRBD2. The germline CDR1 and CDR2 sequences are SGHRS and YFSETQ. The J segment lost 7 bases and the V segment lost 4 bases, leaving 12 bases of the junction unmatched. This CDR3 has 15 residues. The DNA for the CDR3 is TGCGCCAGCAGCGACGGGGGAGGGCAGATGAATACGCAGTATTTT. Amino acid sequence: CASSDGGGQMNTQYF. Combining the CDR3 with reference TRBV5-1 and TRBJ2-3 gives the whole variable domain KAGVTQTPRYLIKTRGQQVTLSCSPISGHRSVSWYQQTPGQGLQFLFEYFSETQRNKGNFPGRFSGRQFSNSRSEMNVSTLELGDSALYLCASSDGGGQMNTQYFGPGTRLTVL.

The gene calls are TRBV3-1 and TRBJ1-4; D not resolved. Germline CDR1 reads LGHDT; CDR2 reads YNNKEL (reference sequence). This CDR3 has 16 residues. V lost 1 base to trimming and J lost 6 bases, with 15 bases between them. The CDR3 loop is CASSQVRGSRHEKLFF. CDR3 nucleotide sequence: TGTGCCAGCAGCCAAGTACGAGGGAGTCGGCATGAAAAACTGTTTTTT.

Only a few counts were recorded for this clonotype. The gene calls are TRBV20-1 and TRBJ1-5; D is ambiguous. Trimming removed 6 bases from V and 5 bases from J, with 20 bases in between. The CDR3 runs to 15 residues. Per the germline V gene, CDR1 is DFQATT and CDR2 is SNEGSKA (reference sequence). The CDR3 nucleotides read TGCAGTGCGGTCCGGCAGGCCGGATCTGATCAGCCCCAGCATTTT. Its translation is CSAVRQAGSDQPQHF.

V gene TRBV7-7 combines with J gene TRBJ2-1; the match to TRBD2 covers 7 bases. The CDR3 sequence is 15 residues long. Unmatched junction bases numbered 10, after V lost 5 bases and J lost 6 bases. CDR1 and CDR2 from the germline V gene are SSHAT and FNYEAQ (reference sequence). The CDR3 region is CASSPSEASGNEQFF. The DNA of the CDR3 is TGTGCCAGCAGCCCTAGCGAGGCTAGCGGCAATGAGCAGTTCTTC.

The chain recombines TRBV4-2 with TRBJ1-2; 7 bases match TRBD1. There are 16 residues in the CDR3. Germline V CDR1 and CDR2: LGHNA, YNFKEQ. V shed 2 bases, J shed 8 bases, and the junction held 14 bases outside the gene matches. In nucleotides, the CDR3 is TGTGCCAGCAGCCAAAGCCTGAGACAGGGATTTGGCGGCTACACCTTC. It encodes CASSQSLRQGFGGYTF.

The chain couples TRBV5-1 to TRBJ1-2; TRBD1 aligns across 7 bases. CDR3 length: 17 amino acids. In germline, CDR1 is SGHRS, CDR2 YFSETQ. V lost 3 bases, J lost 0 bases, and 11 bases stayed unmatched. DNA of the CDR3: TGCGCCAGCAGCTCCCGGCGGACAGGTCCTACTAACTATGGCTACACCTTC. This codes for CASSSRRTGPTNYGYTF.